This TCR beta chain was sequenced for a study of radiotherapy plus CTLA-4 blockade in lung cancer. General study results and limits: Tumor-origin TCR clones grew in blood after radiotherapy plus ipilimumab. Reports state that early shifts in blood T cell clones, with interferon-beta, best predicted response.

Here immunoSEQ multiplex PCR was the method, and the copy in TCRdb shows in-frame clones only, minus some. The sample has roughly 90,000 clones; roughly 80% are singletons. As for this clone: What it recognizes is unknown.

CTLA-4 blockade with ipilimumab, together with focal radiation, was given to patients with chemo-refractory metastatic non-small-cell lung cancer. Germline lookup yields CDR1 MGHRA and CDR2 YSYEKL. J lost 4 bases, V lost 4 bases, and 1 base had no gene match. The length of the CDR3 is 14 residues. The TCR originated in a human donor with non-small cell lung cancer that progressed on radiotherapy plus ipilimumab. The input for sequencing was peripheral blood, taken from a patient treated with radiotherapy plus ipilimumab. The chain employs TRBV4-1 and TRBJ2-6; 7 bases are shared with TRBD2. The CDR3 bases are TGCGCCAGCAGCCCAGCGGGAGGGGCCAACGTCCTGACTTTC. Encoded protein: CASSPAGGANVLTF.